These T cell receptor beta chains were read from a single sample in a study of response to subunit inactivated influenza vaccine. TCRdb re-derived calls from the RT-PCR reads in MiXCR, one entry per CDR3 protein. The repertoire holds 700,000 to 800,000 distinct CDR3 sequences, 15% to 20% seen once, with roughly a tenth in the top ten. The sample consisted of PBMCs from blood, taken roughly 5 days after vaccination. These receptors all stem from a man between 45 and 60 years old who received an inactivated influenza vaccine. Both conserved end residues are part of each CDR3.

v_call: TRBV6-2/TRBV6-3; j_call: TRBJ1-1; cdr3_aa: CASSYSPGQQNTEAFF
v_call: TRBV28; j_call: TRBJ1-2; cdr3_aa: CASSLGGALGGYTF
v_call: TRBV7-9; j_call: TRBJ2-3; cdr3_aa: CASSLQLGQRTDTQYF
v_call: TRBV20-1; j_call: TRBJ1-2; cdr3_aa: CSASARDRGFGYTF
v_call: TRBV6-4; j_call: TRBJ2-1; cdr3_aa: CASSDQGTGGQFF
v_call: TRBV28; j_call: TRBJ1-5; cdr3_aa: CASSPTRTGHNQPQHF
v_call: TRBV28; j_call: TRBJ1-2; cdr3_aa: CASSSPPAGYTF
v_call: TRBV7-2; j_call: TRBJ2-7; cdr3_aa: CASSGRRDRNYEQYF
v_call: TRBV2; j_call: TRBJ2-4; cdr3_aa: CASSVVGPNIQYF
v_call: TRBV24-1; j_call: TRBJ2-7; cdr3_aa: CATSGRESMYEQYF
v_call: TRBV12-3/TRBV12-4; j_call: TRBJ2-7; cdr3_aa: CASRRDSWGYEQYF